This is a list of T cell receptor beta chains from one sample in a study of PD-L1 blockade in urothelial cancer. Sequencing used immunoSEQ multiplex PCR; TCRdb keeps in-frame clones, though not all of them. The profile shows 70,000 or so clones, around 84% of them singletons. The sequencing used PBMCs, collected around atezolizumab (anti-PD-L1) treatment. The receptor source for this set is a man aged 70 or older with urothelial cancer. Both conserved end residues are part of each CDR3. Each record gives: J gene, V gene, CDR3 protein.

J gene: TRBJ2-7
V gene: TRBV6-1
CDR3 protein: CASKGVYEQYF

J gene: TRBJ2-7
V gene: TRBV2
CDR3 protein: CASSEWPSYEQYF

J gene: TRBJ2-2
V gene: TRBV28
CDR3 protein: CASSPRTSGTAGELFF

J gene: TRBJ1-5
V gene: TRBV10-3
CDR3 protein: CAISETEHTQPQHF

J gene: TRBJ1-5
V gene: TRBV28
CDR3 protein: CASSWGLRQPQHF

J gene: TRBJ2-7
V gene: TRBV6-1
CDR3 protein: CASRRDRGYEQYF

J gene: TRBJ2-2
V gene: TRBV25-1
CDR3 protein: CASAPTGNTGELFF

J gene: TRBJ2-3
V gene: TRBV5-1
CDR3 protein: CASSLVASGASDTQYF

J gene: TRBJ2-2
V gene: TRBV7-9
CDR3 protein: CASSLQATGELFF

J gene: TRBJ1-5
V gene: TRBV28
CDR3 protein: CASSFTRRGNQPQHF

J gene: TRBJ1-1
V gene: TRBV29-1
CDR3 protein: CSVEDLANTEAFF

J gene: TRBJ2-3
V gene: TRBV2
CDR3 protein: CASKLADSTDTQYF

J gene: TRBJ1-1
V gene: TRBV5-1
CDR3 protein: CASSLGQGGNTEAFF

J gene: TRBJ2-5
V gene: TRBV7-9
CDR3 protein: CASSWGLAGGPGETQYF

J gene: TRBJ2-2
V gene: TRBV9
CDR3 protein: CASDELGGGTGELFF

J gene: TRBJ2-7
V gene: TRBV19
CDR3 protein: CASSIVGGFDEQYF

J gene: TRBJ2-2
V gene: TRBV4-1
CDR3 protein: CASSQDRLAGELFF

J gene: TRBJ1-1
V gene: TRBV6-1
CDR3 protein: CASSGEQGVQMNTEAFF

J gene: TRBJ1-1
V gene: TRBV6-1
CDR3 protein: CASSEALSGGVDTEAFF

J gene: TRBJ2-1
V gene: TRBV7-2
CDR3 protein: CASSTRPGWVTYNEQFF

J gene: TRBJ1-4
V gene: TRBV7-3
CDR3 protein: CASSHRQQLNEKLFF

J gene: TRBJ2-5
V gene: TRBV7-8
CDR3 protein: CASSLGTGGRQETQYF

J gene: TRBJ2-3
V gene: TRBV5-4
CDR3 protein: CASSLAWGQGATDTQYF

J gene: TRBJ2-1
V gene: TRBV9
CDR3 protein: CASSARGGGNEQFF

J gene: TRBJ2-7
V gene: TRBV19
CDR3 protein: CASSASGLPYEQYF

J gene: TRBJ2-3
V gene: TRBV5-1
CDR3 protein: CASTLAGTDTQYF

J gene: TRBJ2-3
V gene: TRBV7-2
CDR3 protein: CASSLSGTPVDTQYF

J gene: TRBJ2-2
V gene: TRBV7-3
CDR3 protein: CASSLLAGELFF

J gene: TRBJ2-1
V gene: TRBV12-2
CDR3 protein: CASRFPIPSGRINEQFF

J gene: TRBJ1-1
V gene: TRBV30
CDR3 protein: CAWSVRGNTEAFF

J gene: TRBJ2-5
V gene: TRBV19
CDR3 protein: CASSETGETQYF

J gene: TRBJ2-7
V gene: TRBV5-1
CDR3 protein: CASSLALRGGYLEQYF

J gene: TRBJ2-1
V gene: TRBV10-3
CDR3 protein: CAIRGQSKSSYNEQFF

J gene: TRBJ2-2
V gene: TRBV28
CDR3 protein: CASRLPNTGELFF

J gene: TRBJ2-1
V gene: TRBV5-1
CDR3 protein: CATRRGTSGLDEQFF

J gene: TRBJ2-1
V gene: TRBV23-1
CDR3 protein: CASSQRPGLRFNEQFF

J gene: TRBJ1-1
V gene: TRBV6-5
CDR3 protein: CASSTGPANTEAFF

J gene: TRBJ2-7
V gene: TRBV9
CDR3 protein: CASSVNSLAGGEQYF

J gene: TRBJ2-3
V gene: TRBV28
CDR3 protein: CATWRDPLITDTQYF

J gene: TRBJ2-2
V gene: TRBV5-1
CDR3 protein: CASSVHGTPNTGELFF

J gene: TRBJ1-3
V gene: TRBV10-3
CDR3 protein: CAISDGGAAGNTIYF

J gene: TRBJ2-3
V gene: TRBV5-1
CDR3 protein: CASSVKTDTQYF

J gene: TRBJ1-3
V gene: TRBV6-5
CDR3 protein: CASIRASGNTIYF

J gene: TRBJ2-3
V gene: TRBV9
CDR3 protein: CASSVAQGATSDTQYF

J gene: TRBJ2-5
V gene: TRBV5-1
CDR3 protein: CASSLEPGPRKTQYF

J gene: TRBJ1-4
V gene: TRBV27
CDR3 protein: CASSFRVNEKLFF

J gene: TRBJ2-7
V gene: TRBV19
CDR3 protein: CASSIGGPEQYF

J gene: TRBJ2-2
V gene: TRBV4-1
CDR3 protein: CASSHGQSGELFF

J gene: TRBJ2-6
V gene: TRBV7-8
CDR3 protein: CASSLVGGAGGANVLTF

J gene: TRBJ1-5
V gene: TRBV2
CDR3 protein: CASSAVGGPGSNQPQHF

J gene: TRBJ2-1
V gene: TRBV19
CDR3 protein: CASSRGDRGHNEQFF

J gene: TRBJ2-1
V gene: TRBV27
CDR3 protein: CASSFRLAGGYEQFF

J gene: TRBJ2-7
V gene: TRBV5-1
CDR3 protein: CASSHSGRNYEQYF

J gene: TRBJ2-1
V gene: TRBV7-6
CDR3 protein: CASSLGRVNNEQFF

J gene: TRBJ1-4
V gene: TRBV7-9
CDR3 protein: CASSLVGRGSMFF

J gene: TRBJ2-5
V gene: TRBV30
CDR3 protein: CAGTRGETQYF